The clone carrying this T cell receptor (beta chain) was seen more than once but under ten times. The antigen remains undetermined. V was shortened by 6 bases and J by 10 bases, with 9 bases between the two germline ends. This CDR3 comprises 11 residues. It was RNA transcripts that yielded the amplified TCR beta CDR3 regions. Using the HTBI primer set, a first-round RT-PCR was run on the TCR CDR3. TCRdb ran MiXCR on the multiplex PCR reads and lists one entry per CDR3 protein. Of a few hundred thousand distinct CDR3 sequences in the sample, roughly 15% were seen once. The sample comes from a study of T cells in Graves' hyperthyroidism and ophthalmopathy. General study results and limits: Clonotypes that were expanded in thyroid above 0.001 mostly appeared in blood too.

Diagnostic assessment was based on clinical symptoms, serum thyroxine and TRAb, thyroid ultrasound and orbital computed tomography. This clonotype was sampled from a woman in her 40s with Graves' hyperthyroidism. The V call is TRBV12-3 or TRBV12-4, the J call TRBJ1-4; tentative D call: TRBD1 (6 bases). The sample taken for sequencing was blood. The CDR3 is CASRMDRKLFF. CDR3 nucleotide sequence: TGTGCCAGCAGAATGGACAGAAAACTGTTTTTT.